This T cell receptor (beta chain) was retrieved from a study of cytomegalovirus exposure and HLA in healthy donors. Study at large: From donors who were HLA-typed, an early data release held 70 million to 90 million unique TCRs. Among the 398 genotyped donors, approximately 82% were placed in the Caucasian-associated ancestry cluster.

Notes on the study in general: Common viral pathogens seemed to be connected with several of the most significant clusters, according to a later analysis.

PCR amplification relied on 60 Vbeta primers (plus 13 Jbeta primers). Using immunoSEQ multiplex PCR, the repertoire was profiled, and TCRdb retains in-frame clones only, with some absent. The sample comprises 150,000 to 200,000 clones, less than 75% of which are singletons, and roughly 1.6% rests with the top ten. This clone was seen more than once but under ten times. No antigen is known for it. CDR1 MNHEY and CDR2 SMNVEV come from the germline V gene (reference sequence). Unmatched junction bases numbered 9, after V lost 3 bases and J lost 7 bases. The CDR3 is 15 residues long. This chain uses TRBV27 with TRBJ1-2; 9 bases fit TRBD1. The receptor was isolated from a girl aged 10-17 years in good health and CMV-seronegative. The sample comprised PBMCs. The CDR3 DNA follows: TGTGCCAGCAGTTTTAAGGGACAGGGCACGAGTGGCTACACCTTC. Protein product: CASSFKGQGTSGYTF.